The T cell receptor beta chain described here comes from a study of CD8+ T cells in alopecia areata. A few counts support this clone. Extraction and reverse transcription of RNA yielded cDNA as the sequencing template. The protocol was immunoSEQ multiplex PCR, while the TCRdb copy is restricted to in-frame clones and leaves out a portion. Found here are 90,000 to 150,000 clones, 35% to 40% of them singletons; the top ten hold 3.1%. This CDR3 has 16 amino acids. Deletions cut 5 bases from V and 2 bases from J, with 16 bases between. CDR1 is LNHDA, CDR2 SQIVND, per germline (reference sequence). The TCR sequence derives from a human donor with alopecia areata. The material sequenced was CD4+ T cells sorted from blood. The genes are TRBV19 and TRBJ2-1, with D perhaps matching TRBD2 (6 bases). The CDR3 DNA reads TGTGCCAGTAGTCCTCCTCTAGCGACGACCTACAATGAGCAGTTCTTC. This translates into CASSPPLATTYNEQFF.